These 3 T cell receptor beta chains were all obtained from the same sample, sequenced in a study of OX40 agonist ivuxolimab in advanced cancers. Sequenced by immunoSEQ multiplex PCR; TCRdb stores in-frame clones only, minus some. This sample has approximately 100,000 clones, with about nine tenths found just once. Source: CD4+ or CD8+ T cells sorted from blood, taken in a trial of the OX40 agonist ivuxolimab. The source of these receptors is an adult with an advanced solid tumor such as melanoma, head and neck, liver or kidney cancer.

This chain connects TRBV28 to TRBJ2-7; D not resolved. This CDR3 is built from 16 residues. V lost 2 bases to trimming and J lost 2 bases, with 16 bases between them. Germline-derived CDR1 and CDR2 are MDHEN and SYDVKM. CDR3 region: CASSLARPTTTYEQYF. CDR3 bases: TGTGCCAGCAGTTTAGCCCGTCCCACCACCACCTACGAGCAGTACTTC.

The chain links TRBV5-1 to TRBJ2-3; 10 bases are shared with TRBD1. With V trimmed by 3 bases and J by 2 bases, 6 bases remained unmatched. CDR1 SGHRS and CDR2 YFSETQ come from the germline V gene. CDR3 size: 16 residues. The CDR3 sequence: CASSWTGGPLTDTQYF. Written as DNA, the CDR3 is TGCGCCAGCAGCTGGACAGGGGGGCCCCTCACAGATACGCAGTATTTT.

The chain has TRBV7-9 and TRBJ2-1; 7 bases agree with TRBD1. The CDR3 loop spans 15 amino acids. With 5 bases clipped from V and 5 bases from J, the junction kept 9 bases outside the gene matches. Germline V gives CDR1 SEHNR, CDR2 FQNEAQ (reference sequence). The CDR3 DNA is TGTGCCAGCAGCAACCCTGGGACAGCGAACAATGAGCAGTTCTTC. Translation gives CASSNPGTANNEQFF.